This TCR beta chain was sequenced for a study of T-cell memory formation after mild COVID-19. Study-level background: Clustering of TCRs was largely donor specific. Study-wide points: Contracting clones, day 15 to 85, had balanced CD4/CD8, and later expanders favored CD4+.

Comments on this clonotype: What it binds is unknown.

TCRdb reprocessed the 5' RACE reads via MiXCR and lists one record per CDR3 protein. The sample holds 300,000 to 350,000 distinct CDR3 sequences, roughly 21% seen once. The CDR3 extends over 15 amino acids. Trimming cost V 3 bases and J 8 bases; bases outside gene matches: 10. Germline V gives CDR1 SGHRS, CDR2 YFSETQ. The source of this sequence is a man younger than 30 who had mild COVID-19 (a few samples of this study predate the infection). Cell type and time point are not known. The specimen sequenced was PBMCs or a T cell subset sorted from them (not recorded which). The chain links TRBV5-1 to TRBJ1-3; 8 bases line up with TRBD1. For the CDR3, the DNA is TGCGCCAGCAGCTGGAGCAGGGGGCTGGCAGACACCATATATTTT. Its translation: CASSWSRGLADTIYF.